Listed here are 23 T cell receptor beta chains from one sample, sequenced in a study of blood T cell repertoires in COVID-19. Method: immunoSEQ multiplex PCR; TCRdb's copy keeps in-frame clones and lacks some. Among about 130,000 clones listed, approximately 77% were seen once. The sample was peripheral blood. The source is a man older than 75 with acute or convalescent COVID-19.

This clone was seen a single time. V gene TRBV6-6 combines with J gene TRBJ2-1; 8 positions agree with TRBD1. V was clipped by 6 bases and J by 10 bases; unmatched bases: 14. The CDR3 contains 15 residues. Germline V gene lookup returns CDR1 MNHNY and CDR2 SVGAGI (reference sequence). The CDR3 DNA follows: TGTGCCAGCAGCGCAGACAGGGGCTGGATTGGGGAGCAGTTCTTC. It yields the protein CASSADRGWIGEQFF.

The chain carries TRBV27 and TRBJ2-5; D perhaps matches TRBD2 (7 bases). Germline V CDR1 and CDR2: MNHEY, SMNVEV (reference sequence). The CDR3 loop spans 14 amino acids. V lost 2 bases and J 5 bases, leaving 12 bases between the germline ends. CDR3 region: CASSLAGAKETQYF. For the CDR3, the DNA is TGTGCCAGCAGTTTAGCGGGGGCTAAGGAGACCCAGTACTTC.

The chain carries TRBV3-1 (or the pseudogene TRBV3-2) and TRBJ2-7; D might be TRBD2 (6 bases). The V gene lost 4 bases and the J gene lost 1 base, with 14 bases spanning the gap. The CDR3 is 15 residues long. Germline V gene lookup returns CDR1 LGHDT and CDR2 YNNKEL (reference sequence). The CDR3 protein is CASSRTGDGSYEQYF. For the CDR3, the DNA is TGTGCCAGCAGCCGGACGGGGGACGGATCCTACGAGCAGTACTTC.

The V gene is TRBV7-9, the J gene TRBJ1-1; D remains ambiguous. The CDR3 length is 16 residues. Germline CDR1 is SEHNR and CDR2 is FQNEAQ (reference sequence). Trimming cost V 1 base and J 1 base, with 13 bases left between them. DNA of the CDR3: TGTGCCAGCAGCTTAGGGCCAGGCATAACGAACACTGAAGCTTTCTTT. Translating gives CASSLGPGITNTEAFF.

The chain joins TRBV15 to TRBJ2-3, with a weak D call TRBD1 (5 bases). The germline gives CDR1 LNHNV, CDR2 YYDKDF (reference sequence). The CDR3 has 15 amino acids. V was cut by 0 bases and J by 5 bases, with 12 bases left in between. CDR3 residues: CATSRDQGLEDTQYF. DNA of the CDR3: TGTGCCACCAGCAGAGACCAGGGATTAGAAGATACGCAGTATTTT.

The chain combines TRBV5-5 with TRBJ1-3; 8 bases match TRBD1. The V gene's germline CDR1 is SGHKS and CDR2 YYEKEE (reference sequence). This CDR3 has 15 amino acids. V gave up 0 bases and J gave up 4 bases; unmatched junction bases: 3. CDR3 in amino acids: CASSLGRGQGNTIYF. CDR3 bases: TGTGCCAGCAGCTTGGGCAGGGGGCAGGGAAACACCATATATTTT. Together with reference TRBV5-5 and TRBJ1-3, the CDR3 gives the full variable domain: DAGVTQSPTHLIKTRGQQVTLRCSPISGHKSVSWYQQVLGQGPQFIFQYYEKEERGRGNFPDRFSARQFPNYSSELNVNALLLGDSALYLCASSLGRGQGNTIYFGEGSWLTVV.

The chain combines TRBV7-2 with TRBJ1-4; D unclear. V was trimmed by 2 bases and J by 10 bases, leaving 20 bases between them. The CDR3 contains 16 residues. CDR1 and CDR2 (germline): SGHTA, FQGNSA. The CDR3, as DNA: TGTGCCAGCAGCTTAACCACTCCCGGAGGTCTCGGAAAACTGTTTTTT. This gives the protein CASSLTTPGGLGKLFF.

The DNA for the CDR3 is TGTGCCAGCTCACCACGTTCCGGGGGGGAAGAGACCCAGTACTTC. This codes for CASSPRSGGEETQYF. V is TRBV18 and J is TRBJ2-5; 8 bases are a match to TRBD2. Germline loops: CDR1 KGHSH, CDR2 LQKENI. The CDR3 length is 15 residues. The V gene end was trimmed by 1 base and the J gene end by 3 bases; junction bases not matched to a gene: 4. The variable domain in full, completed from reference TRBV18 and TRBJ2-5, reads NAGVMQNPRHLVRRRGQEARLRCSPMKGHSHVYWYRQLPEEGLKFMVYLQKENIIDESGMPKERFSAEFPKEGPSILRIQQVVRGDSAAYFCASSPRSGGEETQYFGPGTRLLVL.

The rearrangement joins TRBV9 to TRBJ2-7, with TRBD1 as a possible D gene (5 bases). This CDR3 is built from 14 residues. Trimming left V 0 bases short and J 1 base short, with 8 bases between. The germline V gene encodes CDR1 SGDLS and CDR2 YYNGEE. In nucleotides, the CDR3 is TGTGCCAGCAGCGTAGAATCAGGGTCCTACGAGCAGTACTTC. Amino acid sequence: CASSVESGSYEQYF.

The chain uses TRBV25-1 and TRBJ1-3; D not certain. The CDR3 length is 11 residues. The germline V gene encodes CDR1 MGHDK and CDR2 SYGVNS. Trimming removed 7 bases at V and 4 bases at J, with 5 bases between. The CDR3 DNA sequence: TGTGCCAGCACCCGGGGAAACACCATATATTTT. This translates into CASTRGNTIYF.

The chain combines TRBV6-5 with TRBJ2-6; D uncertain. This CDR3 contains 15 residues. Germline CDR1 reads MNHEY; CDR2 reads SVGAGI. Trimming left V 6 bases short and J 0 bases short, with 9 bases between. DNA of the CDR3: TGTGCCAGCAGGCGACACGACTCTGGGGCCAACGTCCTGACTTTC. Translation: CASRRHDSGANVLTF.

The J gene is TRBJ1-1, the V gene TRBV6-5, with 8 bases identical to TRBD1. This CDR3 is 15 amino acids long. CDR1 is MNHEY and CDR2 is SVGAGI in the germline V gene. V shed 5 bases and J 1 base; nucleotides not matched to a gene: 6. CDR3 nucleotides: TGTGCCAGCAGTAATCCCACAGGGGGGAACACTGAAGCTTTCTTT. Its protein is CASSNPTGGNTEAFF.

This chain connects TRBV5-8 to TRBJ1-1, with TRBD1 identical over 8 bases. The CDR3 is 15 residues long. Trimming removed 2 bases from V and 4 bases from J; junction bases left unmatched: 7. In germline, CDR1 is SGHTS, CDR2 YDEGEE. The CDR3 DNA is TGTGCCAGCAGCTTCAGGGGGCTGGGGGGCACTGAAGCTTTCTTT. Translation gives CASSFRGLGGTEAFF.

Concerning this clone: In the same sample, other DNA sequences code for this CDR3. The genes are TRBV7-9 and TRBJ1-2; no clear D. The CDR3 has 13 amino acids. Per the germline V gene, CDR1 is SEHNR and CDR2 is FQNEAQ (reference sequence). Trimming shortened V by 6 bases and J by 5 bases, and 13 bases separated the two germline ends. The CDR3 DNA reads TGTGCCAGCAGTCCGGACGGGGAATATGGCTACACCTTC. Its translation is CASSPDGEYGYTF.

CDR3 protein: CASSQTGYGYTF. CDR3 coding DNA: TGTGCCAGCAGTCAGACGGGTTATGGCTACACCTTC. J is TRBJ1-2 and V is TRBV6-6; D not resolved. The CDR3 consists of 12 residues. V was trimmed by 5 bases and J by 5 bases, leaving 9 bases between them. The V gene's germline CDR1 is MNHNY and CDR2 SVGAGI (reference sequence).

This chain connects TRBV15 to TRBJ1-1; 7 bases map to TRBD1. V shed 0 bases and J 1 base; nucleotides not matched to a gene: 2. The germline V gene has CDR1 LNHNV and CDR2 YYDKDF (reference sequence). CDR3 length: 15 amino acids. The CDR3 sequence is CATSRDRTGNTEAFF. CDR3 sequence (DNA): TGTGCCACCAGCAGAGATCGGACAGGGAACACTGAAGCTTTCTTT.

This CDR3 reads CASSFPPDQPQHF. CDR3 bases: TGTGCCAGCAGTTTCCCTCCGGATCAGCCCCAGCATTTT. The J gene is TRBJ1-5, the V gene TRBV12-3 or TRBV12-4; D call uncertain. The CDR3 consists of 13 residues. Between the trimmed V and J ends, which lost 3 bases and 5 bases, there was a span of 8 bases.

The rearrangement uses TRBV11-2 and TRBJ1-6; no definite D call. This CDR3 is 14 amino acids long. V lost 2 bases, J lost 7 bases, and 9 bases lay in between. Germline-derived CDR1 and CDR2 are SGHAT and FQNNGV. The CDR3 loop reads CASSLSILNSPLHF. In nucleotides, the CDR3 is TGTGCCAGCAGCTTATCGATCCTAAATTCACCCCTCCACTTT.

The chain couples TRBV4-1 to TRBJ1-3; D uncertain. CDR1 MGHRA and CDR2 YSYEKL come from the germline V gene. This CDR3 is built from 16 residues. The germline V and J ends were trimmed by 0 bases and 3 bases, with 12 bases remaining between them. This CDR3 is CASSQDHGNLGNTIYF. The CDR3 coding sequence is TGCGCCAGCAGCCAAGATCACGGGAACCTTGGAAACACCATATATTTT.

V and J are TRBV11-3 and TRBJ2-2; D may be TRBD1 (5 bases). CDR1 SGHNT and CDR2 YENEEA come from the germline V gene. Trimming shortened V by 1 base and J by 6 bases, and 12 bases separated the two germline ends. The CDR3 covers 15 residues. The CDR3 coding sequence is TGTGCCAGCAGCTTAGTGTCAGGGCCGGCCGGGGAGCTGTTTTTT. It is translated as CASSLVSGPAGELFF.

V and J are TRBV9 and TRBJ2-3; D not resolved. Germline V lookup: CDR1 SGDLS, CDR2 YYNGEE. This CDR3 is 18 amino acids long. V was clipped by 5 bases and J by 2 bases, with 24 bases between them. The CDR3: CASSRQAWNSIITDTQYF. As DNA, the CDR3 is TGTGCCAGCAGTCGCCAGGCCTGGAACTCCATCATCACAGATACGCAGTATTTT.

The V and J genes are TRBV5-6 and TRBJ2-2; 10 bases line up with TRBD2. V dropped 4 bases and J dropped 11; count of bases not matched to a gene: 11. CDR1 is SGHDT, CDR2 YYEEEE, per germline. The CDR3 runs to 15 residues. Here the CDR3 DNA reads TGTGCCAGCAGCCCGGAGCGGGGGGGACCCCTCGAGCTGTTTTTT. This gives the protein CASSPERGGPLELFF.

The J gene is TRBJ2-1, the V gene TRBV10-3; 11 nucleotides align to TRBD1. The V gene end was trimmed by 3 bases and the J gene end by 7 bases; junction bases not matched to a gene: 5. Looked up from germline, CDR1 is ENHRY and CDR2 is SYGVKD. This CDR3 is built from 15 residues. CDR3 bases: TGTGCCATCAGTGATGGACAGGGGGCGTGGAATGAGCAGTTCTTC. It specifies CAISDGQGAWNEQFF.